This T cell receptor beta chain originates from a study of CD8+CD57+ T cells in acquired aplastic anemia. Looking at the study overall: Sorted CD4+ and CD8+ cell DNA averaged approximately 3.2 ug. Study results and caveats: Twenty-nine was the count of CD8+ CDR3 sequences that patients shared with controls. Patients and controls were not found to differ significantly in CD8+ Simpson's diversity.

Trimming at V came to 4 bases and at J to 6 bases, leaving 6 bases not matched to a gene. The CDR3 is 13 residues long. Looked up from germline, CDR1 is DFQATT and CDR2 is SNEGSKA (reference sequence). In the case of this clonotype: Its cognate antigen is unknown.

Only patients with CD8+CD57+ cell expansion on flow cytometry were chosen for sequencing. Severe acquired aplastic anemia affected all patients. TCR beta VDJ combinations and CDR3 sequences were profiled from genomic DNA. TCRdb called the reads again in MiXCR, with one record for every CDR3 protein. The profile shows some 140,000 distinct CDR3 sequences, approximately 52% of them singletons. The TCR comes from a human donor with aplastic anemia. The chain carries TRBV20-1 and TRBJ2-7, with 10 bases that match TRBD1. The source material was sorted CD4+, CD8+, or CD8+CD57+ T cells (not recorded which) from PBMCs. The CDR3 DNA is TGCAGTGCTAACCGGGACAGGGGTGGCGAGCAGTACTTC. Translated, it gives CSANRDRGGEQYF.